The 7 T cell receptor beta chains below were found in one sample sequenced in a study of blood T cell repertoires in COVID-19. TCRdb's copy holds only in-frame clones and misses some; the assay was immunoSEQ multiplex PCR. The table has 140,000 to 150,000 clones, around 90% seen once; the top ten hold approximately 2.5%. Sequencing input: peripheral blood. Every receptor here comes from a human donor with COVID-19, enrolled during active disease. The donor label of this sample is uncertain.

The chain has TRBV19 and TRBJ2-2; 14 bases map to TRBD2. This CDR3 is built from 16 residues. V was pared by 10 bases and J by 7 bases, with 11 bases of the junction left unmatched. Germline CDR1 is LNHDA and CDR2 is SQIVND (reference sequence). CDR3 DNA sequence: TGTGCCACCCGACTAGCGGGGGGGCCGGTCCTCGGGGAGCTGTTTTTT. Translating gives CATRLAGGPVLGELFF.

This clone was seen only a few times. The DNA for the CDR3 is TGCGCCAGCAGCTTGACAGGGTTGCGTGGCTACACCTTC. Amino acids: CASSLTGLRGYTF. This chain joins TRBV5-1 and TRBJ1-2; a possible D gene is TRBD1 (6 bases). Germline V CDR1 and CDR2: SGHRS, YFSETQ. The V and J ends lost 1 base and 7 bases respectively, with 11 bases between them. The CDR3 totals 13 residues.

This chain connects TRBV7-2 to TRBJ1-5, with D tentatively TRBD1 (6 bases). This CDR3 spans 15 amino acids. V gave up 4 bases and J gave up 4 bases, with 14 bases separating them. The germline V gene has CDR1 SGHTA and CDR2 FQGNSA. For the CDR3, the DNA is TGTGCCAGCAGCTCCCACGCACAGGGAAATCAGCCCCAGCATTTT. Its protein product is CASSSHAQGNQPQHF.

V usage is TRBV13 and J usage is TRBJ2-7; D might be TRBD1 (5 bases). The CDR3 loop spans 15 amino acids. The germline V and J ends were trimmed by 4 bases and 3 bases, with 16 bases remaining between them. CDR1 is PRHDT, CDR2 FYEKMQ, per germline (reference sequence). The CDR3 DNA follows: TGTGCCAGCAGCTCTCAAAGTAGGGGTCACTACGAGCAGTACTTC. This encodes CASSSQSRGHYEQYF.

The genes are TRBV6-5 and TRBJ1-5; D possibly corresponds to TRBD1 (5 bases). V lost 7 bases and J lost 3, with 10 bases in between. The CDR3 sequence is 13 residues long. Germline values: CDR1 MNHEY, CDR2 SVGAGI. The CDR3 is CASTQGPNQPQHF. For the CDR3, the DNA is TGTGCCAGCACGCAGGGTCCCAATCAGCCCCAGCATTTT.

V and J are TRBV19 and TRBJ1-5; a weak D match, TRBD1 (6 bases). The ends were cut back, 4 bases at V and 2 bases at J, with 15 bases in the middle. The CDR3 length is 16 residues. Germline CDR1 and CDR2: LNHDA and SQIVND (reference sequence). The CDR3 is CASSTHRAWGNQPQHF. The CDR3 nucleotides are TGTGCCAGTAGTACCCACAGGGCATGGGGCAATCAGCCCCAGCATTTT.

This chain uses TRBV6-5 with TRBJ2-1, with TRBD1 matching 10 bases. From germline, CDR1 is MNHEY and CDR2 SVGAGI. The CDR3 is 15 amino acids. The V gene end was trimmed by 2 bases and the J gene end by 7 bases; junction bases not matched to a gene: 5. CDR3 sequence reads: CASSYGTGVGNEQFF. CDR3 bases: TGTGCCAGCAGTTACGGGACAGGGGTGGGGAATGAGCAGTTCTTC.